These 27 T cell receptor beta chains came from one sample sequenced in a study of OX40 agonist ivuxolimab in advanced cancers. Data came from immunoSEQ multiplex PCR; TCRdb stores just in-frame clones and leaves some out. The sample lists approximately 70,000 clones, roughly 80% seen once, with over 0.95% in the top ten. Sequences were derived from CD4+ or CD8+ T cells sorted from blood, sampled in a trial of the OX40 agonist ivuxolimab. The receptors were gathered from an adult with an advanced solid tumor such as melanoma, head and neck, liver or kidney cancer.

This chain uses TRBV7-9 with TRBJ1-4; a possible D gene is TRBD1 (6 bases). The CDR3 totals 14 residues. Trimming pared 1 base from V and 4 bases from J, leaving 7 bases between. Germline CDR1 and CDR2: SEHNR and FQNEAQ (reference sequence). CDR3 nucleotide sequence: TGTGCCAGCAGCTTAGGGACAGTTAATGAAAAACTGTTTTTT. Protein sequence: CASSLGTVNEKLFF.

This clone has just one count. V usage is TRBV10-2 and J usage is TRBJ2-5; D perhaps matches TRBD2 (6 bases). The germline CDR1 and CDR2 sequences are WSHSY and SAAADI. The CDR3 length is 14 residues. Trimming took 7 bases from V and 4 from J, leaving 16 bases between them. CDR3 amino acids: CASKGGGGPETQYF. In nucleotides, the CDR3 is TGCGCCAGCAAGGGTGGAGGAGGGCCAGAGACCCAGTACTTC.

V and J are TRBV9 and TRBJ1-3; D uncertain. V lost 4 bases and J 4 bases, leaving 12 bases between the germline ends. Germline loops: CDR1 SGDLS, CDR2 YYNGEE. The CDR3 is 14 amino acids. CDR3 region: CASSIGISGNTIYF. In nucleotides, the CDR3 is TGTGCCAGCAGCATCGGGATCTCAGGAAACACCATATATTTT.

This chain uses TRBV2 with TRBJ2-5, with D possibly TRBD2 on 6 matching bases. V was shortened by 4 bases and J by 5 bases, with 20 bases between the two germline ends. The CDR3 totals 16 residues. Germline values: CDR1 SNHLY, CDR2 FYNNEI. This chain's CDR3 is CASSVPRDWDGETQYF. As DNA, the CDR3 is TGTGCCAGCAGTGTTCCCCGGGACTGGGACGGCGAGACCCAGTACTTC.

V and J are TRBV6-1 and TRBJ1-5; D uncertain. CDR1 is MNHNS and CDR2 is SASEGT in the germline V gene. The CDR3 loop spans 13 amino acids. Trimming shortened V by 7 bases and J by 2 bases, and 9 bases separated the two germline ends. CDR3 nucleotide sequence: TGTGCCAGCATTTGGGAGGGCAATCAGCCCCAGCATTTT. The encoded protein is CASIWEGNQPQHF.

CDR3 DNA sequence: TGTGCCAGCAGCTTGGCCCAGCCCTATCCAACTAATGAAAAACTGTTTTTT. Translation gives CASSLAQPYPTNEKLFF. The V call is TRBV5-5, the J call TRBJ1-4; D is unclear. The CDR3 is 17 amino acids. CDR1 and CDR2 from the germline V gene are SGHKS and YYEKEE (reference sequence). Trimming removed 0 bases at V and 0 bases at J, with 12 bases between.

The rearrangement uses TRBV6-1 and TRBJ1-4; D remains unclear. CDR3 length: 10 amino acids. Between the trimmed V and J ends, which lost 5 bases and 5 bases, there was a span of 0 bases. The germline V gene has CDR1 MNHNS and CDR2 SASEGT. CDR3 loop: CASSNEKLFF. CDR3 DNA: TGTGCCAGCAGTAATGAAAAACTGTTTTTT.

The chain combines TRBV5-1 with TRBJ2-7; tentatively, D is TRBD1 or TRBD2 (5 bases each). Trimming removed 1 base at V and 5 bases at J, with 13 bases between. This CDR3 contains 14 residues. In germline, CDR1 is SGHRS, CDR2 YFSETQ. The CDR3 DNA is TGCGCCAGCAGCTTGTTGGGGGACCGGAACGAGCAGTACTTC. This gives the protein CASSLLGDRNEQYF.

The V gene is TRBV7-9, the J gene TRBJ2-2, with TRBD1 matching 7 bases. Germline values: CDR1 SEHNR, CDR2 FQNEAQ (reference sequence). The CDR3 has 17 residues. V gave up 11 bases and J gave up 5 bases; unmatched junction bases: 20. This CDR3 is CAGGPVLQGQRTGELFF. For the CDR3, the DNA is TGTGCCGGGGGACCCGTTCTACAGGGGCAGAGGACCGGGGAGCTGTTTTTT.

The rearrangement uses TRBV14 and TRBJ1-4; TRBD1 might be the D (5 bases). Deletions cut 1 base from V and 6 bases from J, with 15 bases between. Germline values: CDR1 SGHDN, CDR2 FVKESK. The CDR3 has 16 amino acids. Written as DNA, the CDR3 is TGTGCCAGCAGCCAAGTACAGGCAGGGAGGCATGAAAAACTGTTTTTT. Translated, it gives CASSQVQAGRHEKLFF.

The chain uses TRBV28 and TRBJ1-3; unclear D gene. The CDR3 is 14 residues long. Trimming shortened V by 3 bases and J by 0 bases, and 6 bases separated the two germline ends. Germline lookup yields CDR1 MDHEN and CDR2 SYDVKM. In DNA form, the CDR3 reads TGTGCCAGCAGTTTCGTGAACTCTGGAAACACCATATATTTT. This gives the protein CASSFVNSGNTIYF.

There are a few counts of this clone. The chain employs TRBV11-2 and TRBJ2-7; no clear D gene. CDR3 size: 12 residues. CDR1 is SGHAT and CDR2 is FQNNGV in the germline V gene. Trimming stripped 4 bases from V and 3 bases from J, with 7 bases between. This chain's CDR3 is CASSSTRYEQYF. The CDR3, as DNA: TGTGCCAGCAGCTCGACTCGCTACGAGCAGTACTTC.

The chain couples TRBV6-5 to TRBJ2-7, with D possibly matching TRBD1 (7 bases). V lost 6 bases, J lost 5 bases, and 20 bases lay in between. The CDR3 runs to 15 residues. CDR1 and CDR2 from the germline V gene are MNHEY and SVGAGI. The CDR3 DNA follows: TGTGCCAGCAGAACCCTTCAGGGGGGAAGGGACGAGCAGTACTTC. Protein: CASRTLQGGRDEQYF.

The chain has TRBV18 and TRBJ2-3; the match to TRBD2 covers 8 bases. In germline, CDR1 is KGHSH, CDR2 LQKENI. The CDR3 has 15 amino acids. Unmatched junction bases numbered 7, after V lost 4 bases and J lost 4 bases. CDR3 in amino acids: CASSLYGGAADTQYF. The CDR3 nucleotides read TGTGCCAGCTCACTCTACGGGGGGGCCGCAGATACGCAGTATTTT. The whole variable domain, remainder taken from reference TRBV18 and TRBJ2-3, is NAGVMQNPRHLVRRRGQEARLRCSPMKGHSHVYWYRQLPEEGLKFMVYLQKENIIDESGMPKERFSAEFPKEGPSILRIQQVVRGDSAAYFCASSLYGGAADTQYFGPGTRLTVL.

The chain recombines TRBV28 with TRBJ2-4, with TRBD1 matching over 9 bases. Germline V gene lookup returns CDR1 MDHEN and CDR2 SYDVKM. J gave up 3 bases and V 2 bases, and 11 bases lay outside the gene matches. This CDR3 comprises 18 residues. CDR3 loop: CASSLRGRQGGFKNIQYF. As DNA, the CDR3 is TGTGCCAGCAGTTTAAGGGGTCGACAGGGGGGCTTCAAAAACATTCAGTACTTC. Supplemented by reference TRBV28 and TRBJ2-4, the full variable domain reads DVKVTQSSRYLVKRTGEKVFLECVQDMDHENMFWYRQDPGLGLRLIYFSYDVKMKEKGDIPEGYSVSREKKERFSLILESASTNQTSMYLCASSLRGRQGGFKNIQYFGAGTRLSVL.

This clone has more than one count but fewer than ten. CDR3 region: CASSEALQGGEQYF. CDR3 sequence (DNA): TGTGCCAGCAGTGAAGCGCTTCAGGGAGGCGAGCAGTACTTC. The chain recombines TRBV2 with TRBJ2-7, with D possibly matching TRBD2 (6 bases). The CDR3 contains 14 residues. V lost 0 bases and J 6 bases, leaving 12 bases between the germline ends. Germline CDR1 and CDR2: SNHLY and FYNNEI.

CDR3 in amino acids: CASGGGSGVRQETQYF. In nucleotides, the CDR3 is TGCGCCAGCGGAGGGGGTAGCGGGGTTAGACAAGAGACCCAGTACTTC. This chain joins TRBV5-1 and TRBJ2-5, with 8 bases fitting TRBD2. Germline assignment: CDR1 SGHRS and CDR2 YFSETQ. The CDR3 sequence is 16 residues long. Losses at the gene ends were 7 bases for V and 2 bases for J; bases not matched to a gene: 13.

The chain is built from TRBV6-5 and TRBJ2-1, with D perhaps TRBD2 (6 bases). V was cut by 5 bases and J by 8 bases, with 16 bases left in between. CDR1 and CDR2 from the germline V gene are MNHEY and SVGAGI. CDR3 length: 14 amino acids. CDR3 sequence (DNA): TGTGCCAGCAGTCCCCCTTACGGGGGAGATGAGCAGTTCTTC. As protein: CASSPPYGGDEQFF.

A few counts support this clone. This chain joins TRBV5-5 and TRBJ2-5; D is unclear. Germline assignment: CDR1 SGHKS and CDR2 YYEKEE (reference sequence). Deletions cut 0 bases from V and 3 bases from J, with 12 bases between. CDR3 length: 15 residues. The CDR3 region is CASSLGNLLEETQYF. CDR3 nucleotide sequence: TGTGCCAGCAGCTTGGGCAACCTATTAGAAGAGACCCAGTACTTC.

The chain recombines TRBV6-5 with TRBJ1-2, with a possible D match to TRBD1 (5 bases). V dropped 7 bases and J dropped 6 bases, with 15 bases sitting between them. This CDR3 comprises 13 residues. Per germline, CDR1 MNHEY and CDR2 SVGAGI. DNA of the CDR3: TGTGCCAGCACCAGGGACGGGATCCATGGCTACACCTTC. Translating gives CASTRDGIHGYTF.

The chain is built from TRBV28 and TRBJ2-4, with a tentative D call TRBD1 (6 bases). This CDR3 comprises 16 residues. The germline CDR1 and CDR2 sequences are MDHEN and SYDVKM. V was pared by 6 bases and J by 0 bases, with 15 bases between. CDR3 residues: CASSPPGQLAKNIQYF. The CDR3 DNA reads TGTGCCAGCAGCCCTCCGGGACAACTAGCCAAAAACATTCAGTACTTC.

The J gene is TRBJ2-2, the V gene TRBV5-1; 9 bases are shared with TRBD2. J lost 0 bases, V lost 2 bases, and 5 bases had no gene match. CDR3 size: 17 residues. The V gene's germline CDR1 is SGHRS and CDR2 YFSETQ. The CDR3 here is CASSFSGGQTNTGELFF. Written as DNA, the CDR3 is TGCGCCAGCAGCTTTAGCGGGGGACAAACGAACACCGGGGAGCTGTTTTTT. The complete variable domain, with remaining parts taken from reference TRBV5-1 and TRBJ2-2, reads KAGVTQTPRYLIKTRGQQVTLSCSPISGHRSVSWYQQTPGQGLQFLFEYFSETQRNKGNFPGRFSGRQFSNSRSEMNVSTLELGDSALYLCASSFSGGQTNTGELFFGEGSRLTVL.

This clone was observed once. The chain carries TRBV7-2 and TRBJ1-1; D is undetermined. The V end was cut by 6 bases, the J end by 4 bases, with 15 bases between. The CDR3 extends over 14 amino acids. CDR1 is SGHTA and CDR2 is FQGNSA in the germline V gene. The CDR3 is CASRVRTAGTEAFF. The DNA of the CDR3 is TGTGCCAGCAGGGTAAGGACGGCTGGCACTGAAGCTTTCTTT.

CDR3 nucleotide sequence: TGTGCCAGCAGTACCCGGGGGGGGCGGAAGGACTCTGGGGCCAACGTCCTGACTTTC. Translation gives CASSTRGGRKDSGANVLTF. V is TRBV27 and J is TRBJ2-6, with 8 nucleotides matching TRBD2. The CDR3 covers 19 residues. V shed 5 bases, J shed 0 bases, and the junction held 12 bases outside the gene matches. CDR1 is MNHEY and CDR2 is SMNVEV in the germline V gene (reference sequence).

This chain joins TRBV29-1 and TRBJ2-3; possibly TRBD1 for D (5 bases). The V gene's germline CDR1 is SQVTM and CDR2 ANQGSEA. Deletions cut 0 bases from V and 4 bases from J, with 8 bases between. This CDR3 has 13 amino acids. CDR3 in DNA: TGCAGCGTTGAAGATCCCAGGGCAGATACGCAGTATTTT. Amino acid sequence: CSVEDPRADTQYF.

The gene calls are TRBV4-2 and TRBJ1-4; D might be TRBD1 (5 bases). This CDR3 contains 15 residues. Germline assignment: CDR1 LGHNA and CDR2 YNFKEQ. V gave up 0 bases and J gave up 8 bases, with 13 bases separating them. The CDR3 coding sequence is TGTGCCAGCAGCCAAGAGCCCGTTGAGGGGGAAAAACTGTTTTTT. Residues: CASSQEPVEGEKLFF.

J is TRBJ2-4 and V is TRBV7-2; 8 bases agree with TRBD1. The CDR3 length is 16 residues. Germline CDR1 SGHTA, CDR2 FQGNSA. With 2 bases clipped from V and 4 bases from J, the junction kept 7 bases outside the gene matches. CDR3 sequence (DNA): TGTGCCAGCAGCTTATCAGGGGGCGGGACTAAAAACATTCAGTACTTC. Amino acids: CASSLSGGGTKNIQYF.